This entry concerns a single T cell receptor (beta chain). Other DNA sequences in this sample translate to the same CDR3. The CD4+ fraction was divided into a CD45RA+ naive subset and a CD45RA-negative memory subset. These data originate in a study of shared clonotypes between healthy human individuals. The data were produced by immunoSEQ multiplex PCR, yet TCRdb's version contains in-frame clones alone and is incomplete. This sample has 950,000 to 1,100,000 clones, with more than 60% found just once. This CDR3 is 13 amino acids long. V lost 1 base and J 5 bases, leaving 9 bases between the germline ends. Germline values: CDR1 SGHNT, CDR2 YYREEE (reference sequence).

The clonotype was recovered from a man aged 18 to 30 in good health. The specimen was memory CD4+ T cells sorted from blood. Subset defined: CD45RA-negative fraction. The chain is built from TRBV5-4 and TRBJ2-5, with D tentatively TRBD2 (6 bases). CDR3 DNA: TGTGCCAGCAGCTTGCCAGGGAGGGAGACCCAGTACTTC. It specifies CASSLPGRETQYF.